This T cell receptor beta chain was sequenced in a study of CD8 T cells in ankylosing spondylitis. Points from the study as a whole: CD8+ by phenotype, disease-linked clones were relatively rare in peripheral blood. Typical of ankylosing spondylitis blood, it appeared, was a TCR beta motif of eight highly homologous variants. Within matched ankylosing spondylitis synovial fluid, disease-linked clones were reportedly significantly enriched.

Generation of TCR beta libraries employed quantitative 5'-RACE incorporating molecular barcodes. TCRdb processed the 5' RACE reads anew with MiXCR; each CDR3 protein has one entry. Altogether more than 150,000 distinct CDR3 sequences are present, about 18% being singletons, with the ten largest covering around 4.5%. About this clonotype itself: What it binds is not known.

This CDR3 is 13 amino acids long. With 6 bases removed from V and 6 bases from J, the gap between germline ends came to 15 bases. CDR1 LGHNA and CDR2 YSLEER come from the germline V gene. The genes are TRBV4-3 and TRBJ2-7; D may be TRBD1 or TRBD2 (5 bases each). This TCR came from a male donor aged 10 to 35 with ankylosing spondylitis or in good health (not recorded which). The sample taken for sequencing was blood, either unsorted or a sorted T cell fraction (not recorded which). In DNA, the CDR3 is TGCGCCAGCAGTCCCCAGATGGGGGTCGAGCAGTACTTC. It translates to CASSPQMGVEQYF.